This paragraph covers one TCR beta chain sequence. This specimen belongs to a study of blood T cell repertoires in COVID-19. At the level of the study: Sites in the United States, Italy and Spain provided acute and convalescent COVID-19 samples.

TCRdb's table, derived via immunoSEQ multiplex PCR, lists solely in-frame clones and lacks some. The sample yields around 60,000 clones, about 85% seen once. The CDR3 extends over 17 amino acids. Trimming removed 4 bases from V and 0 bases from J, with 17 bases in between. The germline V gene has CDR1 SGDLS and CDR2 YYNGEE. Source material: peripheral blood. This TCR was sampled from a man aged 65 to 79 with acute or convalescent COVID-19. This chain connects TRBV9 to TRBJ2-1; tentatively, D is TRBD1 (6 bases). CDR3 sequence (DNA): TGTGCCAGCAGCCCCCATGGGGGCCAGAGCTCCTACAATGAGCAGTTCTTC. This sequence encodes CASSPHGGQSSYNEQFF.